A selection of T cell receptor beta chains follows, all from one sample in a study of monozygotic twins with inflammatory bowel disease. TCRdb re-called the 5' RACE reads; every CDR3 protein appears as one record, without DNA. This repertoire includes some 150,000 distinct CDR3 sequences. Material: blood. The origin of the receptors is a human donor with ulcerative colitis or Crohn's disease, or a healthy co-twin of an affected twin (not recorded which). Both conserved end residues are part of each CDR3.

CDR3 length | J gene | V gene | CDR3 protein
12 | TRBJ2-7 | TRBV18 | CASSLGDYEQYF
12 | TRBJ2-1 | TRBV7-9 | CASSSPVREQFF
17 | TRBJ1-2 | TRBV20-1 | CSAREIVRDGWAYGYTF
13 | TRBJ1-2 | TRBV29-1 | CSVAGANLHGYTF
16 | TRBJ2-2 | TRBV4-3 | CASSSGTSYNTGELFF
16 | TRBJ2-2 | TRBV24-1 | CATSDPGPAGTGELFF
17 | TRBJ1-1 | TRBV6-5 | CASSYSMGSGEITEAFF
11 | TRBJ1-5 | TRBV29-1 | CSVGRDQPQHF
19 | TRBJ1-2 | TRBV6-2/TRBV6-3 | CASNPPYGAPGGANYGYTF
14 | TRBJ1-1 | TRBV7-9 | CASSPKFWDTEAFF